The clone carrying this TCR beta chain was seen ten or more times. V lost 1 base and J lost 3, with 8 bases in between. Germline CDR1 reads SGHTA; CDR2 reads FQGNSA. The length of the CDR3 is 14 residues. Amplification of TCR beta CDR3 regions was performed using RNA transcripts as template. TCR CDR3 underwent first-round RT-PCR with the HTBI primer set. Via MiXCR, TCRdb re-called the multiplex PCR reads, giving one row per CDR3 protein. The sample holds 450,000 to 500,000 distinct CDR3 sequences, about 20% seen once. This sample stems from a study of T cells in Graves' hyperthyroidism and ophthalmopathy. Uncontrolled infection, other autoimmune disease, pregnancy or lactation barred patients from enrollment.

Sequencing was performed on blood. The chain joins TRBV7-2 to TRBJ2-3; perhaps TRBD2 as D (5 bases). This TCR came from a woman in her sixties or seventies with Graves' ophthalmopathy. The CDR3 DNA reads TGTGCCAGCAGCTTAGTTTCGGGGACAGATACGCAGTATTTT. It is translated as CASSLVSGTDTQYF.